These 8 T cell receptor beta chains were sequenced from one sample in a study of T-cell reconstitution after alpha-beta-depleted transplantation in children. Unique molecular identifiers were incorporated when the TCRbeta library was constructed. TCRdb fed the PCR reads into MiXCR, producing one record per CDR3 protein. The sample includes 200,000 to 250,000 distinct CDR3 sequences, around 12% of them seen just once. The source was PBMCs from the stem cell graft donor, collected from the stem cell graft. These TCRs come from a human donor who donated a stem cell graft to a child with acute lymphoblastic leukemia.

This clonotype occurred many times. The J gene is TRBJ2-3, the V gene TRBV6-5, with a possible D match to TRBD2 (6 bases). V was pared by 2 bases and J by 10 bases, with 13 bases between. Looked up from germline, CDR1 is MNHEY and CDR2 is SVGAGI. The CDR3 has 13 amino acids. CDR3 in amino acids: CASSYTQAGPQYF. The DNA of the CDR3 is TGTGCCAGCAGTTACACCCAAGCGGGTCCGCAGTATTTT.

This clonotype was detected many times. The chain joins TRBV7-2 to TRBJ2-7; D is uncertain. This CDR3 is built from 12 residues. Germline V gives CDR1 SGHTA, CDR2 FQGNSA. V was pared by 5 bases and J by 7 bases, with 12 bases between. The CDR3 loop reads CASSPWTEEQYF. The CDR3 nucleotides are TGTGCCAGCAGCCCTTGGACGGAGGAGCAGTACTTC.

This clonotype occurred many times. V gene TRBV27 combines with J gene TRBJ2-7; 7 positions match TRBD2. The CDR3 totals 15 residues. V was pared by 3 bases and J by 2 bases, with 7 bases of the junction left unmatched. Germline lookup yields CDR1 MNHEY and CDR2 SMNVEV (reference sequence). CDR3 sequence (DNA): TGTGCCAGCAGTTTGGGGGGGATCGGAACCTACGAGCAGTACTTC. Translating gives CASSLGGIGTYEQYF.

This clonotype was observed at least ten times. The J gene is TRBJ1-2, the V gene TRBV16; D is ambiguous. Per the germline V gene, CDR1 is KGHSY and CDR2 is FQNENV. This CDR3 comprises 14 residues. The ends were cut back, 4 bases at V and 0 bases at J, with 9 bases in the middle. The CDR3 DNA is TGTGCCAGCAGCCCCCAAGCGGCTAACTATGGCTACACCTTC. Translation gives CASSPQAANYGYTF.

Many counts were recorded for this clonotype. V usage is TRBV6-2 or TRBV6-3 and J usage is TRBJ2-7; D is possibly TRBD1 (5 bases). Germline V gene data show CDR1 as MNHEY and CDR2 as SVGEGT. CDR3 size: 13 residues. V was cut by 2 bases and J by 5 bases, with 10 bases left in between. The CDR3 region is CASSYGQGHEQYF. The CDR3 nucleotides read TGTGCCAGCAGTTACGGGCAGGGCCACGAGCAGTACTTC.

This clonotype was counted ten times or more. This chain links TRBV4-2 with TRBJ2-1; D is unclear. This CDR3 comprises 13 residues. Trimming took off 1 base at V and 8 bases at J, with 9 bases between the two ends. The germline V gene has CDR1 LGHNA and CDR2 YNFKEQ. The CDR3 is CASSQVSTYEQFF. The CDR3 DNA is TGTGCCAGCAGCCAAGTTAGTACCTATGAGCAGTTCTTC.

This clonotype was picked up a small number of times. The chain is built from TRBV7-2 and TRBJ1-3; D is unclear. CDR3 size: 16 residues. Per germline, CDR1 SGHTA and CDR2 FQGNSA. V shed 1 base and J shed 0 bases, with 10 bases lying between them. In nucleotides, the CDR3 is TGTGCCAGCAGCTTAGTAACGGGTGTCTCTGGAAACACCATATATTTT. Translated: CASSLVTGVSGNTIYF.

This clonotype was detected ten times or more. The rearrangement links TRBV27 to TRBJ2-7, with D unclear. This CDR3 spans 15 amino acids. Germline V gene lookup returns CDR1 MNHEY and CDR2 SMNVEV (reference sequence). Deletions cut 5 bases from V and 4 bases from J, with 18 bases between. CDR3 DNA: TGTGCCAGCAGTGCCCTCGGCCCTTCACGGTACGAGCAGTACTTC. This gives the protein CASSALGPSRYEQYF.